This TCR beta chain was sequenced in a study of blood T cell repertoires in COVID-19. The CDR3 runs to 13 residues. Trimming removed 3 bases at V and 6 bases at J, with 10 bases between. Germline V gene sequence: CDR1 SGHAT, CDR2 FQNNGV. Assay: immunoSEQ multiplex PCR; the TCRdb copy retains only in-frame clones and omits some. This table has under 350,000 clones, 70% to 90% appearing once. This rearrangement joins TRBV11-2 to TRBJ2-3; D might be TRBD2 (5 bases). The receptor comes from a woman in her sixties or seventies with acute or convalescent COVID-19. The sample consisted of peripheral blood. CDR3 DNA: TGTGCCAGCAGCTTCCCGGGAAGGGATACGCAGTATTTT. Residues: CASSFPGRDTQYF. Together with reference TRBV11-2 and TRBJ2-3, the CDR3 gives the full variable domain: EAGVAQSPRYKIIEKRQSVAFWCNPISGHATLYWYQQILGQGPKLLIQFQNNGVVDDSQLPKDRFSAERLKGVDSTLKIQPAKLEDSAVYLCASSFPGRDTQYFGPGTRLTVL.